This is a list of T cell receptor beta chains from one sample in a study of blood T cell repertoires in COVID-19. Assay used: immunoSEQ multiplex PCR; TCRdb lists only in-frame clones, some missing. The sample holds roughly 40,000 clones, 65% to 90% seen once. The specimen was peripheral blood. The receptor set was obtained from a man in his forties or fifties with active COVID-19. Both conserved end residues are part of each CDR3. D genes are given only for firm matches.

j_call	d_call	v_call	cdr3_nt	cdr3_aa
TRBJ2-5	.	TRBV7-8	TGTGCCAGCAGCTCGAGGGCCCAGTACTTC	CASSSRAQYF
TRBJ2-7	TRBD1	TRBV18	TGTGCCAGCTCCGAAGGACAGGGGGGGCAGTACTTC	CASSEGQGGQYF
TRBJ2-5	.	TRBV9	TGTGCCAGCAGCGTAGGGGTTAGGGGGATCGGTAAAGAAGAGACCCAGTACTTC	CASSVGVRGIGKEETQYF
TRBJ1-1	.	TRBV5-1	TGCGCCAGCAGCTTGCGGTCGGGCACTGAAGCTTTCTTT	CASSLRSGTEAFF
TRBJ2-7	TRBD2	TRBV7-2	TGTGCCAGCAGCTCGACTAGCAGCTCCTACGAGCAGTACTTC	CASSSTSSSYEQYF
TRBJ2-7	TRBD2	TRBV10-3	TGTGCCATCAGCGCTCTGCGGGAGAAGGAGCAGTACTTC	CAISALREKEQYF
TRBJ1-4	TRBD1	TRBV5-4	TGTGCCAGCAGCTCCGGGACAGGGCACGAAAAACTGTTTTTT	CASSSGTGHEKLFF
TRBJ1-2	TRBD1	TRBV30	TGTGCCTGGAGCGAACCCCGCGCAGGGGGATGGCGTGGCTACACCTTC	CAWSEPRAGGWRGYTF
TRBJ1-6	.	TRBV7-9	TGTGCCAGCAGCTTTGGAAGGAGTAATTCACCCCTCCACTTT	CASSFGRSNSPLHF
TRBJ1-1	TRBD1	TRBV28	TGTGCCAGCATCGGACAGGGGAAAACTGAAGCTTTCTTT	CASIGQGKTEAFF
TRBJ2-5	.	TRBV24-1	TGTGCCACCAGTGATTTGCCCGGAGAGAGGGACCAAGAGACCCAGTACTTC	CATSDLPGERDQETQYF
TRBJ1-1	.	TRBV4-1	TGCGCCAGCAGCCCAGGCCCGGGAATGAACACTGAAGCTTTCTTT	CASSPGPGMNTEAFF
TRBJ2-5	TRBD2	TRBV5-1	TGCGCCAGCAGCAGGACGGGGGGGGATGAGACCCAGTACTTC	CASSRTGGDETQYF
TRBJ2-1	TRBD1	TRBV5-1	TGCGCCAGCAGCTCCAATGTACAGGGGAATGAGCAGTTCTTC	CASSSNVQGNEQFF
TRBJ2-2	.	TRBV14	TGTGCCAGCAGCCAGACTAGCGGGGAGCTGTTTTTT	CASSQTSGELFF
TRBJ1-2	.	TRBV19	TGTGCCAGTACCCCCGCCCTGGGCTCCTATGGCTACACCTTC	CASTPALGSYGYTF
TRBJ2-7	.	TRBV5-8	TGTGCCAGCAGCTTGAGGGGGTTCTACGAGCAGTACTTC	CASSLRGFYEQYF
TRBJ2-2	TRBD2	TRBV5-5	TGTGCCAGCAGCTCGGACGGACTAGCGGGAGGGGAGCTGTTTTTT	CASSSDGLAGGELFF
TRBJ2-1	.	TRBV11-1	TGTGCCAGCCTTCCAGGAACAGTCGACAATGAGCAGTTCTTC	CASLPGTVDNEQFF
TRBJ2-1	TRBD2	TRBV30	TGTGCCTGGACCGAAGAACTAGCGGGAGGGGATGAGCAGTTCTTC	CAWTEELAGGDEQFF
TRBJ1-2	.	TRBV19	TGTGCCAGTAGTTTCCCCCGAGGCAGGACAACTAACTATGGCTACACCTTC	CASSFPRGRTTNYGYTF
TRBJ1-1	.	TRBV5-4	TGTGCCAGCAGCGTAACTGAGAACACTGAAGCTTTCTTT	CASSVTENTEAFF